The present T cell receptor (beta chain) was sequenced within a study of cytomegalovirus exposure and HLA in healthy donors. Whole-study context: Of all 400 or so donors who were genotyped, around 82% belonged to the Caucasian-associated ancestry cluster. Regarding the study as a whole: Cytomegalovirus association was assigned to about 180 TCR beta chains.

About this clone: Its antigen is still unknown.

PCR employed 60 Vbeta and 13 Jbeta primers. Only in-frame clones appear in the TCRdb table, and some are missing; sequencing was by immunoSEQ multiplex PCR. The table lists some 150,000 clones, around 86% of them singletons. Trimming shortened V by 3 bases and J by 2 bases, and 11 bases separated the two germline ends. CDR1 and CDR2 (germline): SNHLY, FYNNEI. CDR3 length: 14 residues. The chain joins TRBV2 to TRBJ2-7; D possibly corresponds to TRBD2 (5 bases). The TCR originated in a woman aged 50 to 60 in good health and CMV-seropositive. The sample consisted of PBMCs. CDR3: CASSDLELAYEQYF. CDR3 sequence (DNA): TGTGCCAGCAGTGATCTGGAACTAGCCTACGAGCAGTACTTC.